This T cell receptor (beta chain) was captured in a study of shared clonotypes between healthy human individuals. Study results and caveats: In the sorted subsets, rarefaction showed sequencing was incomplete despite large depth.

Trimming removed 1 base from V and 8 bases from J; junction bases left unmatched: 11. The CDR3 length is 16 residues. Germline V CDR1 and CDR2: PRHDT, FYEKMQ (reference sequence). The naive CD8 fraction comprised CD45RO-negative cells positively selected for CCR7 and excluded terminally differentiated effector memory CD45RA+ cells. Genomic DNA from each subset was divided evenly over several immunoSEQ plates. The data were produced by immunoSEQ multiplex PCR, yet TCRdb's version contains in-frame clones alone and is incomplete. The table shows more than 2 million clones, with about 95% occurring only once. Details on this clone: Its target is not known.

The sequence was obtained from a man in his late teens or twenties in good health. V gene TRBV13 combines with J gene TRBJ2-1, with 7 bases that match TRBD2. Material: naive CD8+ T cells sorted from blood. CDR3 in DNA: TGTGCCAGCAGCTTAGCGCTAGCGGAGATGGGCGATGAGCAGTTCTTC. Residues: CASSLALAEMGDEQFF.